This T cell receptor beta chain was recovered during a study of response to subunit inactivated influenza vaccine. Study outcomes and limitations: The authors offered the suggestion that each seasonal influenza vaccination recruits few new T cells.

TCRdb analysed the RT-PCR reads with MiXCR anew, one entry per CDR3 protein. Of around 760,000 distinct CDR3 sequences in the sample, about 15% were seen once. As for this clonotype: As yet, its antigen is unknown.

The CDR3 loop spans 15 amino acids. The trim removed 0 bases at V and 4 bases at J, leaving 3 bases unmatched. CDR1 and CDR2 (germline): SGHRS, YFSETQ. The TCR sequence derives from a man aged 50 or older who received an inactivated influenza vaccine. The chain is built from TRBV5-1 and TRBJ2-5, with 10 bases identical to TRBD1. Sequences were derived from PBMCs from blood, sampled roughly 15 days before vaccination. The CDR3 loop reads CASSLGQGAAETQYF. The CDR3 nucleotides read TGCGCCAGCAGCTTGGGACAGGGGGCTGCAGAGACCCAGTACTTC. The entire variable domain, with the rest obtained from reference TRBV5-1 and TRBJ2-5, is as follows: KAGVTQTPRYLIKTRGQQVTLSCSPISGHRSVSWYQQTPGQGLQFLFEYFSETQRNKGNFPGRFSGRQFSNSRSEMNVSTLELGDSALYLCASSLGQGAAETQYFGPGTRLLVL.